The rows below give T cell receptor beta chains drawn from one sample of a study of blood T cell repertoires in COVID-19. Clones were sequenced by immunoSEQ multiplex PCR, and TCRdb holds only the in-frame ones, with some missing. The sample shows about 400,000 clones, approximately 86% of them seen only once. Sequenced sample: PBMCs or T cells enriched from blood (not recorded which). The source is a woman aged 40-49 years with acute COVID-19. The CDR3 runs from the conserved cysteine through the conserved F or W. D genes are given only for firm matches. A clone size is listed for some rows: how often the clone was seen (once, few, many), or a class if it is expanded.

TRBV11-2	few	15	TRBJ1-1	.	TGTGCCAGCAGCTCTTATAGTGGGGCCAACACTGAAGCTTTCTTT	CASSSYSGANTEAFF
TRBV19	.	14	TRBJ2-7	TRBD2	TGTGCCAGTAGCCCAGGGACTAGCGGGGGCGAGCAGTACTTC	CASSPGTSGGEQYF
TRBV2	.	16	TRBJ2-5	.	TGTGCCAGCAGTGAAGCGCTGATCTTCGGGCAAGAGACCCAGTACTTC	CASSEALIFGQETQYF
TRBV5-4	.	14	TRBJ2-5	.	TGTGCCAGCAGCCTCGGGACACAGGAAGAGACCCAGTACTTC	CASSLGTQEETQYF
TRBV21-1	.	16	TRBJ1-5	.	TGTGCCAGCAGCACAGGGACTTTAACCGGTAATCAGCCCCAGCATTTT	CASSTGTLTGNQPQHF
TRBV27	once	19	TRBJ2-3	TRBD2	TGTGCCAGCAGTTTAAGGTTACTAGCGGGGGGGCGGGGCACAGATACGCAGTATTTT	CASSLRLLAGGRGTDTQYF
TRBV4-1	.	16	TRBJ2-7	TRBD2	TGCGCCAGCAGCCCAAAAAGTGGCGGGGGGGCCGGCGAGCAGTACTTC	CASSPKSGGGAGEQYF
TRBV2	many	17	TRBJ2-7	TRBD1	TGTGCCAGCAGCGCGTTAACGGGACAGAGGCTCTCCTACGAGCAGTACTTC	CASSALTGQRLSYEQYF
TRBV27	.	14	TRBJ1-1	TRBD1	TGTGCCAGCAGCTTTACCGGGACAGGGGTTCGGGCTTTCTTT	CASSFTGTGVRAFF
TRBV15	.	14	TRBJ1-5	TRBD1	TGTGCCACCAGCTCTGACAGGGGCAATCAGCCCCAGCATTTT	CATSSDRGNQPQHF
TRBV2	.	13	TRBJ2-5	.	TGTGCCAGCTCGTGGCAGGGTGAAGAGACCCAGTACTTC	CASSWQGEETQYF
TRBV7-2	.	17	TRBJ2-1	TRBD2	TGTGCCAGCAGCTTAGTCGGGACTAGCGGGCCGGACAATGAGCAGTTCTTC	CASSLVGTSGPDNEQFF
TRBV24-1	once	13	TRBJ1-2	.	TGTGCCACCAGTGATGAGACAGAGAGGGGCTACACCTTC	CATSDETERGYTF
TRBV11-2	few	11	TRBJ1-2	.	TGTGCCAGCAGCAGCGGGCGAGGCTACACCTTC	CASSSGRGYTF
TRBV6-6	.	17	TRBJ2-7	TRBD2	TGTGCCAGCAGTCCCGGACTAAAGACTAGCGGGGGCTACGAGCAGTACTTC	CASSPGLKTSGGYEQYF
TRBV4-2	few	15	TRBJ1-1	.	TGTGCCAGCAGCCCGCAGGGAGGCACGAACACTGAAGCTTTCTTT	CASSPQGGTNTEAFF
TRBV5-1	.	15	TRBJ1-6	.	TGCGCCAGCCCCGCTGGGGGGGCGGGGAATTCACCCCTCCACTTT	CASPAGGAGNSPLHF
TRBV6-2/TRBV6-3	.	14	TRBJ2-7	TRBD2	TGTGCCAGCAGTTTCGGACTAGCCCCCTACGAGCAGTACTTC	CASSFGLAPYEQYF
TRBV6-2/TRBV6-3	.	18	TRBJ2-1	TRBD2	TGTGCCAGCAGTTACTCAAGGTCGGGGGGGCTTGTGGGCAATGAGCAGTTCTTC	CASSYSRSGGLVGNEQFF
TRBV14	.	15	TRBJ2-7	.	TGTGCCAGCAGCCAAGTTTTCGGGGACTCCTACGAGCAGTACTTC	CASSQVFGDSYEQYF
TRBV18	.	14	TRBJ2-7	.	TGTGCCAGCTCACCAGAAGGACAGTCATACGAGCAGTACTTC	CASSPEGQSYEQYF
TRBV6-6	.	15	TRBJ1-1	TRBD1	TGTGCCAGCAGCACTGGGACAGTTATAAACACTGAAGCTTTCTTT	CASSTGTVINTEAFF
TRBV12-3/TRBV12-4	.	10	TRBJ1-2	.	TGTGCCACCGCTGCGGAGGGCTACACCTTC	CATAAEGYTF
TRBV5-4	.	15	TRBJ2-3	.	TGTGCCAGCTCCCGGGGAGGGGGGTCCTTGAATACGCAGTATTTT	CASSRGGGSLNTQYF
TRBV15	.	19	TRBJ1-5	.	TGTGCCACCAGCAGAGAATTACAGGCCCCCCCTCCTCCTGATCAGCCCCAGCATTTT	CATSRELQAPPPPDQPQHF
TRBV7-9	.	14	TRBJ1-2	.	TGTGCCAGCAGCTTAGAGGCGGCGGGCTATGGCTACACCTTC	CASSLEAAGYGYTF
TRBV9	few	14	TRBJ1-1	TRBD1	TGTGCCAGCAGCGTGGGACAGGCCCTCACTGAAGCTTTCTTT	CASSVGQALTEAFF
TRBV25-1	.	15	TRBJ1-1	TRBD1	TGTGCCAGCAGTGAATTCCCAGGGGGCAACACTGAAGCTTTCTTT	CASSEFPGGNTEAFF
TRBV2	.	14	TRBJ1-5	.	TGTGCCAGCAGTGAACTCCGGGGAAGCCAGCCCCAGCATTTT	CASSELRGSQPQHF
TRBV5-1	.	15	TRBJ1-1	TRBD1	TGCGCCAGCAGCCGGGACAGTTGGTCTATCACTGAAGCTTTCTTT	CASSRDSWSITEAFF
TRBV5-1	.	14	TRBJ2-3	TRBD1	TGCGCCAGCATGGACCCTGACAGGGGGGGTACGCAGTATTTT	CASMDPDRGGTQYF
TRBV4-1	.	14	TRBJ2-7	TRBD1	TGCGCCAGCAGCCAAGGAGACAGGGCCTACGAGCAGTACTTC	CASSQGDRAYEQYF
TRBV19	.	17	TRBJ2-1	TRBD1	TGTGCCAGTAGTTCCAGGGGGAACCCCAGAAAAGGCAATGAGCAGTTCTTC	CASSSRGNPRKGNEQFF